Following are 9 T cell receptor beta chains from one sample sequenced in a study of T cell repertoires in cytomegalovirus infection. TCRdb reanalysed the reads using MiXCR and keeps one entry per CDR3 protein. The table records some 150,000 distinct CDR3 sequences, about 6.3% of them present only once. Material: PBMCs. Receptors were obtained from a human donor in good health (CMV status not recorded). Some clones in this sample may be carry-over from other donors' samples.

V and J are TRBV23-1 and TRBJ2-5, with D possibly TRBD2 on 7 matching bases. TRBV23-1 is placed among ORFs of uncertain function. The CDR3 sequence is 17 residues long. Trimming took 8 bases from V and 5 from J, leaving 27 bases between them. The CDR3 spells CASPVGGARRVLETQYF. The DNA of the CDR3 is TGCGCCAGCCCGGTTGGGGGGGCGCGGCGGGTTTTGGAGACCCAGTACTTC.

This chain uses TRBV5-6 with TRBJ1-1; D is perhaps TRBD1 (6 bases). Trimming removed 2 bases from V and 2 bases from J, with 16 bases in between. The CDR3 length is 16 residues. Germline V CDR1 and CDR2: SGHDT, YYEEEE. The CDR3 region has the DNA TGTGCCAGCAGCTTCCGGGGGCAGACCTTCAACACTGAAGCTTTCTTT. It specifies CASSFRGQTFNTEAFF.

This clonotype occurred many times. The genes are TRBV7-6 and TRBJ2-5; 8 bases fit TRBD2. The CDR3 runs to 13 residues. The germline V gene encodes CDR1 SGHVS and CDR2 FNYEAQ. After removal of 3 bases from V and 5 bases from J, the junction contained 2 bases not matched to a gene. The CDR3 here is CASSFSGVETQYF. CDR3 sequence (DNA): TGTGCCAGCAGCTTTAGCGGGGTTGAGACCCAGTACTTC.

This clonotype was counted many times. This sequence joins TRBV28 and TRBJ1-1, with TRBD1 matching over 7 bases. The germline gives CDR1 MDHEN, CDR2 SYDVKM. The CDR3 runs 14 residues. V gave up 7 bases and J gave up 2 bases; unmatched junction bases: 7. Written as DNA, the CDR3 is TGTGCCAGCACACGACAGGGCCGAAACACTGAAGCTTTCTTT. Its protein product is CASTRQGRNTEAFF.

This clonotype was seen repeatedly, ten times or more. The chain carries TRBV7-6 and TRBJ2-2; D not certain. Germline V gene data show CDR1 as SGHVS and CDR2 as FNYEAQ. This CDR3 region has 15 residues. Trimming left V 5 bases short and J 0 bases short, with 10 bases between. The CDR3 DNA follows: TGTGCCAGCAGCCCCGTGTCAGCGAACACCGGGGAGCTGTTTTTT. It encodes CASSPVSANTGELFF.

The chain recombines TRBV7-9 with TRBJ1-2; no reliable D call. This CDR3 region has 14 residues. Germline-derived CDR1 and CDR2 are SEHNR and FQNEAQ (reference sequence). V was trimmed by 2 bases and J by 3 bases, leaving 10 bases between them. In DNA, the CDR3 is TGTGCCAGCAGCTTAAGTTCCACATACTATGGCTACACCTTC. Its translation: CASSLSSTYYGYTF.

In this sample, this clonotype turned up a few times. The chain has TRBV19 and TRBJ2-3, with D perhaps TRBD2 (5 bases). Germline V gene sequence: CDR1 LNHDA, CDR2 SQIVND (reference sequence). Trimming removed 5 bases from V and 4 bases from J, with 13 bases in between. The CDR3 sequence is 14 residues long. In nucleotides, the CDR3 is TGTGCCAGTAGTCCCACTAGGACGGCAGATACGCAGTATTTT. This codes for CASSPTRTADTQYF.

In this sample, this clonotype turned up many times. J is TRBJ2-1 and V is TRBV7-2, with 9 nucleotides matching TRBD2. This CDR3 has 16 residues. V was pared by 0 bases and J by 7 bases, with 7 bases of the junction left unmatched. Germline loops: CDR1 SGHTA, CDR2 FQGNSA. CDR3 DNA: TGTGCCAGCAGCTTAGCGCCGAGCGGGGGGAGGAATGAGCAGTTCTTC. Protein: CASSLAPSGGRNEQFF.

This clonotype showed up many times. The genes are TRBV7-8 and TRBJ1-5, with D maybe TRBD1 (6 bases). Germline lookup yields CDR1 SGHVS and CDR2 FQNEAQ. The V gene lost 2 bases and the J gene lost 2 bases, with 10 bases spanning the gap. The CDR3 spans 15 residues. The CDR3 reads CASSLTGGGNQPQHF. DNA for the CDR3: TGTGCCAGCAGCTTAACTGGGGGCGGCAATCAGCCCCAGCATTTT.